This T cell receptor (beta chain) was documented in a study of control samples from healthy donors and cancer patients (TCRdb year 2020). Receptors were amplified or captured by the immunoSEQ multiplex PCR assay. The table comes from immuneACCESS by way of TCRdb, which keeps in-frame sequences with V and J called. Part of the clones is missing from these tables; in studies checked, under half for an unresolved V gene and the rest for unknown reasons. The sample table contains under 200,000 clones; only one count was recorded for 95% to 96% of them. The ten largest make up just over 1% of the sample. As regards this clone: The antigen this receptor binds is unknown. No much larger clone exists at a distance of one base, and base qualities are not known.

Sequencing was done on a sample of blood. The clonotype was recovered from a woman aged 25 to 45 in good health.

The CDR3 protein: CASSPGTAMNTEAFF. The DNA is as follows: TGTGCCAGCAGCCCAGGGACAGCGATGAACACTGAAGCTTTCTTT. The sequence links TRBV11-1 to TRBJ1-1, with 7 central nucleotides matching TRBD1. The CDR3, cysteine through phenylalanine, is 15 amino acids long. Only the CDR3 region is kept as DNA, spanning 45 bases read in frame from base 1. V is pruned by 5 bases and J by 0 bases, leaving 6 bases of the junction without a gene match. The germline V gene (reference sequence) yields SGHAT for CDR1 and FQDESV for CDR2.